The 14 T cell receptor beta chains listed next were all sequenced from one sample in a study of tumor-infiltrating lymphocytes in primary liver carcinoma (dated by TCRdb to the late 2010s). Total RNA and DNA were co-extracted without cell sorting from around 20-30 mg of bulk tissue using the AllPrep DNA/RNA mini kit. Sequencing was carried out with an Illumina HiSeq 2500. Starting from approximately 0.5 ug total RNA, TCRbeta-specific cDNA was produced by reverse transcription with a constant-region primer and ProtoScript II reverse transcriptase. Three nested multiplex PCR rounds, following a slightly modified ARM-PCR procedure, were used to build the TCRbeta libraries. Each of the first two PCR rounds ran for approximately 10 cycles using multiplex TRBV1-TRBV30 forward primers together with a Cbeta reverse primer. Through fastp at Q25 and MiXCR, TCRdb rebuilt clones from the public reads, retaining in-frame beta chains. CDR3 protein duplicates are merged, each entry listing the most common genes and DNA. The sample data list roughly 120,000 distinct CDR3 sequences, and less than 75% of these were observed just once. The ten most abundant clones make up roughly 8.1% of the sample.

Sequencing was performed on tumor-adjacent normal liver tissue. All receptors come from a woman in her sixties or seventies with primary liver carcinoma and hepatitis B virus infection.

This clonotype occurred once. The chain carries TRBV12-3 or TRBV12-4 and TRBJ1-1; D might be TRBD1 (6 bases). This CDR3 comprises 14 residues. Trimming removed 6 bases from V and 5 bases from J, with 16 bases in between. CDR3 in DNA: TGTGCCAGCAGGGGACATGGGGCGAGTACTGAAGCTTTCTTT. Its protein is CASRGHGASTEAFF.

Remarks on this clonotype: The junction departs from the called germline gene at one end, perhaps through a read error. V usage is TRBV4-1 and J usage is TRBJ1-2, with a weak D call TRBD1 (6 bases). The germline V gene has CDR1 MGHRA and CDR2 YSYEKL. CDR3 length equals 14 residues. The CDR3 DNA reads as TGCGCCAGCAGCCAAGAAATCAGGGGCTATGACTACACTTTC. Protein: CASSQEIRGYDYTF.

The chain combines TRBV2 with TRBJ2-1; 8 nucleotides align to TRBD2. The germline CDR1 and CDR2 sequences are SNHLY and FYNNEI. Unmatched junction bases numbered 9, after V lost 4 bases and J lost 4 bases. The CDR3 is 16 residues long. CDR3 in amino acids: CASSGGSGARYNEQFF. The CDR3 bases are TGTGCCAGCAGTGGGGGTAGCGGGGCGCGATACAATGAGCAGTTCTTC.

In the case of this clonotype: A read error may produce the germline difference seen at one junction end. V gene TRBV11-2 combines with J gene TRBJ1-1, with D perhaps matching TRBD1 (5 bases). The CDR3 spans 15 residues. Germline V CDR1 and CDR2: SGHAT, FQNNGV. The CDR3 nucleotides are TGTGCCAGCATCTTAGATCCCGGGGCAGTAACTGAAGCTTTCTTT. This gives the protein CASILDPGAVTEAFF. The variable domain in full, with the rest retrieved from reference TRBV11-2 and TRBJ1-1, is EAGVAQSPRYKIIEKRQSVAFWCNPISGHATLYWYQQILGQGPKLLIQFQNNGVVDDSQLPKDRFSAERLKGVDSTLKIQPAKLEDSAVYLCASILDPGAVTEAFFGQGTRLTVV.

The CDR3 sequence is CANRPQQGSSTDTQYF. CDR3 nucleotide sequence: TGTGCCAACAGACCCCAACAGGGGTCAAGCACAGATACGCAGTATTTT. V usage is TRBV11-3 and J usage is TRBJ2-3, with 7 positions matching TRBD1. This CDR3 contains 16 residues. Germline trimming cut 10 bases from V and 0 bases from J; bases unmatched to any gene: 13. The germline V gene encodes CDR1 SGHNT and CDR2 YENEEA.

In regard to this clonotype: Given a much more abundant clone one base away, this may be a read error. DNA of the CDR3: TGTGCCAGCAATTGGACAGGGCATCAGCCCCAGCATTTT. Residues: CASNWTGHQPQHF. The rearrangement uses TRBV2 and TRBJ1-5; 8 positions agree with TRBD1. Germline CDR1 is SNHLY and CDR2 is FYNNEI. The CDR3 contains 13 residues. V gave up 7 bases and J gave up 5 bases; unmatched junction bases: 4.

J is TRBJ2-1 and V is TRBV2, with TRBD2 matching 7 bases. CDR3 length: 18 residues. Trimming removed 8 bases from V and 3 bases from J; junction bases left unmatched: 19. The germline V gene encodes CDR1 SNHLY and CDR2 FYNNEI. The CDR3 region has the DNA TGTGCCAGCCAGGCTAGACGGGCGGGAGTAGTGGACTACAATGAGCAGTTCTTC. This translates into CASQARRAGVVDYNEQFF. Full variable domain (rest looked up from reference TRBV2 and TRBJ2-1): EPEVTQTPSHQVTQMGQEVILRCVPISNHLYFYWYRQILGQKVEFLVSFYNNEISEKSEIFDDQFSVERPDGSNFTLKIRSTKLEDSAMYFCASQARRAGVVDYNEQFFGPGTRLTVL.

As for this clonotype: A much larger clone lies a single base off, so this may be a read error. This chain joins TRBV28 and TRBJ2-7, with D possibly TRBD2 on 6 matching bases. The CDR3 spans 13 residues. CDR1 is MDHEN, CDR2 SYDVKM, per germline. In DNA, the CDR3 is TGTGCCAGCGGTGGGGCGGGGAACTACGTGCAGTACTTC. Translating gives CASGGAGNYVQYF.

Concerning this clonotype: One end of the junction varies from germline; a read error may be responsible. The chain employs TRBV6-6 and TRBJ1-4, with 8 bases that match TRBD1. This CDR3 region has 15 residues. Germline values: CDR1 MNHNY, CDR2 SVGAGI (reference sequence). This CDR3 reads CTSSYTGQGNEKLFF. The DNA of the CDR3 is TGTACCAGCAGTTACACCGGACAGGGTAATGAAAAACTGTTTTTT.

On this clonotype: At one end, the junction sequence differs from germline, possibly due to a read error. The chain joins TRBV11-1 to TRBJ2-2, with D perhaps TRBD2 (7 bases). This CDR3 has 14 residues. The germline gives CDR1 SGHAT, CDR2 FQDESV (reference sequence). CDR3 nucleotides: TGTGCCAACAGACCGAGCCTTGACACCGGGGGGCTGCTTTTT. Residues: CANRPSLDTGGLLF. The full variable domain, in which reference TRBV11-1 and TRBJ2-2 provide the parts outside the CDR3, is EAEVAQSPRYKITEKSQAVAFWCDPISGHATLYWYRQILGQGPELLVQFQDESVVDDSQLPKDRFSAERLKGVDSTLKIQPAELGDSAMYLCANRPSLDTGGLLFGEGSRLTVL.

Comment on this clonotype: Because it lacks the conserved phenylalanine or tryptophan at the end, this CDR3 is likely a read error. This sequence joins TRBV20-1 and TRBJ1-4; TRBD1 is a possible D gene (6 bases). CDR3 size: 14 residues. V lost 6 bases and J 2 bases, leaving 13 bases between the germline ends. Germline assignment: CDR1 DFQATT and CDR2 SNEGSKA (reference sequence). The CDR3, as DNA: TGCAGTGCCCTAGGGGGGGCCACTAATGAAAAACTGTTTTCT. Amino acids: CSALGGATNEKLFS.

Note on this clonotype: This could be a read error, since a much larger clone is one nucleotide away. The gene calls are TRBV5-1 and TRBJ1-4; D is uncertain. This CDR3 spans 14 amino acids. Germline lookup yields CDR1 SGHRS and CDR2 YFSETQ. The CDR3 spells CASSFEKPNGKLFF. The CDR3 DNA reads as TGCGCCAGCAGCTTCGAGAAGCCTAATGGAAAACTGTTTTTT.

The rearrangement joins TRBV29-1 to TRBJ1-6; D is unclear. V was shortened by 6 bases and J by 11 bases, with 17 bases between the two germline ends. The CDR3 is 13 amino acids. CDR1 is SQVTM and CDR2 is ANQGSEA in the germline V gene. The CDR3 loop is CSVTPGANTPLHF. DNA for the CDR3: TGCAGCGTGACACCGGGAGCCAATACACCCCTCCACTTT.

On this clonotype: Lacking the conserved final phenylalanine or tryptophan, this CDR3 likely reflects a read error. This CDR3 is CASSRQGTASEAFI. DNA for the CDR3: TGTGCCAGCAGTCGACAGGGGACGGCCAGTGAAGCTTTCATT. The chain links TRBV12-3 or TRBV12-4 to TRBJ1-1, with 8 nucleotides matching TRBD1. The CDR3 extends over 14 amino acids. Germline trimming cut 5 bases from V and 7 bases from J; bases unmatched to any gene: 9.